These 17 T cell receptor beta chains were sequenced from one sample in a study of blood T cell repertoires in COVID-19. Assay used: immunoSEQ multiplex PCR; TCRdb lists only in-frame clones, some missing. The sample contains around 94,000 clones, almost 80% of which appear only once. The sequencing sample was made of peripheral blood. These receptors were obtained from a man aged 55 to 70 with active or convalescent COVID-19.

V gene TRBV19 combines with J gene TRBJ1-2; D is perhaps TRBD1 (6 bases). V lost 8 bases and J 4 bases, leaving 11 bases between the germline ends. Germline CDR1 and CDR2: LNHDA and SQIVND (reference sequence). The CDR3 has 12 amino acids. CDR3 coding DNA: TGTGCCAGTGCGGACAGCACCTATGGCTACACCTTC. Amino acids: CASADSTYGYTF.

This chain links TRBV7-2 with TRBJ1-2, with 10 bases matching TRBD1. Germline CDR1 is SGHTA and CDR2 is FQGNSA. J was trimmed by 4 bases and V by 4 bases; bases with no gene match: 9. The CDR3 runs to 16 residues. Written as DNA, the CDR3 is TGTGCCAGCAGCTCCCGACAGGGGGCGCGGGGCTATGGCTACACCTTC. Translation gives CASSSRQGARGYGYTF.

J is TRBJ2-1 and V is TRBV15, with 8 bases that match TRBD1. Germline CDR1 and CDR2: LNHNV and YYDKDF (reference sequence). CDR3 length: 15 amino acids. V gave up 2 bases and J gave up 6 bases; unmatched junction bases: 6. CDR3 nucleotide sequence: TGTGCCACCAGCAGACAGGGGGCCCCGTCCAATGAGCAGTTCTTC. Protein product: CATSRQGAPSNEQFF.

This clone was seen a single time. This chain's CDR3 is CASSYSRLADEQFF. CDR3 DNA sequence: TGTGCCAGCAGTTACTCGAGGCTAGCCGATGAGCAGTTCTTC. This chain uses TRBV6-5 with TRBJ2-1, with D perhaps matching TRBD2 (5 bases). The CDR3 has 14 amino acids. Trimming removed 0 bases at V and 8 bases at J, with 11 bases between. CDR1 and CDR2 from the germline V gene are MNHEY and SVGAGI.

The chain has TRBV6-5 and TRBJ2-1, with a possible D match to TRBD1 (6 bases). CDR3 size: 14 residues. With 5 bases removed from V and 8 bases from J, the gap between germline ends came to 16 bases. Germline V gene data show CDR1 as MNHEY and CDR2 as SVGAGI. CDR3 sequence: CASSPDSRFDEQFF. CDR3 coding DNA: TGTGCCAGCAGTCCGGACAGTAGGTTCGATGAGCAGTTCTTC.

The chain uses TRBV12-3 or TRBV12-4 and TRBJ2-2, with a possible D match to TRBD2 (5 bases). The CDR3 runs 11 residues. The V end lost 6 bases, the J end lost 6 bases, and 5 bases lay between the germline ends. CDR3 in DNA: TGTGCCAGCAGGGAGGCCGGGGAGCTGTTTTTT. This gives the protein CASREAGELFF.

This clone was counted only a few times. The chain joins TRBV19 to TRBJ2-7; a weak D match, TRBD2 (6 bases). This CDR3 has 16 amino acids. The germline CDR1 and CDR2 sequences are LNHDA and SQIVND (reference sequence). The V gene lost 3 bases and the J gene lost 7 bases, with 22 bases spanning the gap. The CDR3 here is CASSMASGTRVWEQYF. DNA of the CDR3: TGTGCCAGTAGTATGGCGTCCGGGACTCGAGTTTGGGAGCAGTACTTC.

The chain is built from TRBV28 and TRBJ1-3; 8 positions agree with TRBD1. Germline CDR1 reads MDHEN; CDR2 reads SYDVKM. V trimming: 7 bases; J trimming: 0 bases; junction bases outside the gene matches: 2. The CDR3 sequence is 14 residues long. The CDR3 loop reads CASNGQGSGNTIYF. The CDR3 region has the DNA TGTGCCAGCAACGGACAGGGCTCTGGAAACACCATATATTTT. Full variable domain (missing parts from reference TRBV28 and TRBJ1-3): DVKVTQSSRYLVKRTGEKVFLECVQDMDHENMFWYRQDPGLGLRLIYFSYDVKMKEKGDIPEGYSVSREKKERFSLILESASTNQTSMYLCASNGQGSGNTIYFGEGSWLTVV.

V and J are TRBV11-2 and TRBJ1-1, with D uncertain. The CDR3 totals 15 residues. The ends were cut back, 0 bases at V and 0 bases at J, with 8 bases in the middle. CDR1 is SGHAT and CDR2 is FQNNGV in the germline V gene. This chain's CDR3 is CASSLESNMNTEAFF. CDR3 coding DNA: TGTGCCAGCAGCTTAGAGAGCAATATGAACACTGAAGCTTTCTTT.

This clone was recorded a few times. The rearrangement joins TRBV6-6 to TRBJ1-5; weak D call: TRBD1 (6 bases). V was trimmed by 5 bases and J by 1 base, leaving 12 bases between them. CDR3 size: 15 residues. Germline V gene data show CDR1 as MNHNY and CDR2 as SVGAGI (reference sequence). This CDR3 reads CASSRTGLSNQPQHF. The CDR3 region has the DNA TGTGCCAGCAGTCGCACAGGGTTGAGCAATCAGCCCCAGCATTTT.

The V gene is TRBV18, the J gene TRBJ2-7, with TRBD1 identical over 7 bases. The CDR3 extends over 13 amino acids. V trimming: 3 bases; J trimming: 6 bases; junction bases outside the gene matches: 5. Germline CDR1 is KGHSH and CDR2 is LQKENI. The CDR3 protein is CASSPGQIGEQYF. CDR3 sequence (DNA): TGTGCCAGCTCACCGGGACAGATCGGCGAGCAGTACTTC.

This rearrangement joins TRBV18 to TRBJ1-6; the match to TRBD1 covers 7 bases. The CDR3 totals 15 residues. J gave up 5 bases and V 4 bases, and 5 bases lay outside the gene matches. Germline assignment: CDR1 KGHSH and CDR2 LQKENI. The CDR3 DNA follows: TGTGCCAGCTCACTACAGGGGAGGCATAATTCACCCCTCCACTTT. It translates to CASSLQGRHNSPLHF.

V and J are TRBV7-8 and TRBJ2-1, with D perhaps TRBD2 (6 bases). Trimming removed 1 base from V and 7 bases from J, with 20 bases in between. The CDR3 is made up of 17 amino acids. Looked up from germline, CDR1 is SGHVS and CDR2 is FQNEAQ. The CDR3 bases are TGTGCCAGCAGCTTAGTAAGGTCTAGTGGGAGGTTGAATGAGCAGTTCTTC. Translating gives CASSLVRSSGRLNEQFF.

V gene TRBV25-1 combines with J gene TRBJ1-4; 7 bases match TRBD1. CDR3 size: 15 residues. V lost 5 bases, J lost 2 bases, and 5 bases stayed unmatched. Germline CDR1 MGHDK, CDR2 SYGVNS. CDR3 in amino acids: CASSTDRVTNEKLFF. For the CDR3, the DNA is TGTGCCAGCAGTACTGACAGGGTGACTAATGAAAAACTGTTTTTT.

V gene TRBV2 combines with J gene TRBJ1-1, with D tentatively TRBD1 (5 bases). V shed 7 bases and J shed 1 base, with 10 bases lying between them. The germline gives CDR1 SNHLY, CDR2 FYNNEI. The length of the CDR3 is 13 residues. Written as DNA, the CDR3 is TGTGCCAGCACCCCCAGGGAGAACACTGAAGCTTTCTTT. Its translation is CASTPRENTEAFF.

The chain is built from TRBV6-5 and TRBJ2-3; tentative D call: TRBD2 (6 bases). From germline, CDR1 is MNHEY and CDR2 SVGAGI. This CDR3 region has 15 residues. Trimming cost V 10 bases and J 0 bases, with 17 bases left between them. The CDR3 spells CATHPFGTSTDTQYF. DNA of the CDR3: TGTGCCACCCACCCTTTCGGGACTAGCACAGATACGCAGTATTTT.

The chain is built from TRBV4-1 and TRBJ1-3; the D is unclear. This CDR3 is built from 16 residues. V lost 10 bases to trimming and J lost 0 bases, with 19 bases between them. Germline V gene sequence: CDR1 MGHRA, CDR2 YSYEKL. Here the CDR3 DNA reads TGCGCCACCAAGCCAAACGTAGGAGTCTCTGGAAACACCATATATTTT. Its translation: CATKPNVGVSGNTIYF.